This T cell receptor beta chain was sequenced for a study of T cells after yellow fever vaccination. A few counts support this clonotype. V shed 3 bases and J shed 5 bases, with 16 bases lying between them. This CDR3 has 15 amino acids. The germline V gene encodes CDR1 LGHNA and CDR2 YSLEER. One entry per CDR3 protein, called by TCRdb with MiXCR from the 5' RACE reads. In the table there are 300,000 to 350,000 distinct CDR3 sequences, around 4.1% of which are singletons. J is TRBJ1-2 and V is TRBV4-3; D is undetermined. The material sequenced was PBMCs, taken 5 days after the yellow fever booster vaccination. The source of this sequence is a young man who received the YFV17D yellow fever vaccine. The CDR3 spells CASSHFGAASYGYTF. The CDR3 nucleotides read TGCGCCAGCAGCCATTTTGGTGCAGCGAGTTATGGCTACACCTTC.